What follows are 17 T cell receptor beta chains derived from one specimen sequenced in a study of T cell responses to AZD1222 COVID-19 vaccine. Generated by immunoSEQ multiplex PCR, the TCRdb table keeps only in-frame clones and is missing some. The sample shows 110,000 or so clones, 80% to 90% of them seen only once. The sample consisted of peripheral blood, taken on day 0 of AZD1222 vaccination. These receptors were taken from an adult in good health.

This rearrangement joins TRBV4-3 to TRBJ2-7; 7 bases agree with TRBD2. Germline CDR1 LGHNA, CDR2 YSLEER. With V trimmed by 4 bases and J by 2 bases, 5 bases remained unmatched. The CDR3 totals 14 residues. The CDR3 sequence: CASSPSGKTYEQYF. As DNA, the CDR3 is TGCGCCAGCAGCCCGAGCGGGAAGACCTACGAGCAGTACTTC.

The chain joins TRBV5-1 to TRBJ2-2; the D gene could be TRBD1 or TRBD2 (6 bases each). V lost 3 bases, J lost 3 bases, and 12 bases lay in between. The CDR3 runs 15 residues. Germline-derived CDR1 and CDR2 are SGHRS and YFSETQ. The CDR3 bases are TGCGCCAGCAGCTACGGGGGCGGAGACACCGGGGAGCTGTTTTTT. Its translation: CASSYGGGDTGELFF.

This rearrangement joins TRBV5-6 to TRBJ2-7; D could derive from TRBD1 or TRBD2 (6 bases each). Trimming took off 4 bases at V and 0 bases at J, with 17 bases between the two ends. The CDR3 totals 16 residues. CDR1 is SGHDT and CDR2 is YYEEEE in the germline V gene. The CDR3 DNA reads as TGTGCCAGCAGCACCCTTAACGGGGGCGTCTCCTACGAGCAGTACTTC. Translated: CASSTLNGGVSYEQYF.

The rearrangement joins TRBV28 to TRBJ1-6; perhaps TRBD1 as D (6 bases). This CDR3 has 16 amino acids. V was cut by 5 bases and J by 7 bases, with 18 bases left in between. Germline lookup yields CDR1 MDHEN and CDR2 SYDVKM. The CDR3 nucleotides are TGTGCCAGCAGTGAACCTGGACAGCGACGGAATTCACCCCTCCACTTT. This translates into CASSEPGQRRNSPLHF.

The CDR3 DNA reads TGTGCCAGCAGCCAAGAGGTTATGGGCAGGGACGAGCAGTACTTC. This translates into CASSQEVMGRDEQYF. The J gene is TRBJ2-7, the V gene TRBV3-1 (or the pseudogene TRBV3-2), with a possible D match to TRBD1 (5 bases). In germline, CDR1 is LGHDT, CDR2 YNNKEL (reference sequence). Trimming stripped 0 bases from V and 5 bases from J, with 14 bases between. The CDR3 contains 15 residues.

The chain uses TRBV5-1 and TRBJ2-2; 7 nucleotides agree with TRBD1. Losses at the gene ends were 8 bases for V and 3 bases for J; bases not matched to a gene: 16. The length of the CDR3 is 17 residues. From germline, CDR1 is SGHRS and CDR2 YFSETQ. The DNA for the CDR3 is TGCGCCAGACAGTTTGGACAGGAGCCTCAATACACCGGGGAGCTGTTTTTT. It is translated as CARQFGQEPQYTGELFF. Supplemented by reference TRBV5-1 and TRBJ2-2, the full variable domain reads KAGVTQTPRYLIKTRGQQVTLSCSPISGHRSVSWYQQTPGQGLQFLFEYFSETQRNKGNFPGRFSGRQFSNSRSEMNVSTLELGDSALYLCARQFGQEPQYTGELFFGEGSRLTVL.

This sequence joins TRBV5-1 and TRBJ2-3; TRBD2 agrees at 9 bases. The CDR3 sequence is 16 residues long. Germline V gene lookup returns CDR1 SGHRS and CDR2 YFSETQ. The V gene end was trimmed by 0 bases and the J gene end by 4 bases; junction bases not matched to a gene: 6. The CDR3 is CASSLGASGTADTQYF. DNA for the CDR3: TGCGCCAGCAGCTTGGGGGCTAGCGGGACGGCAGATACGCAGTATTTT.

This clone is large. The gene calls are TRBV7-5 and TRBJ1-5; TRBD1 was called by the table and not checked on the DNA. TRBV7-5 is described as a pseudogene. There are 21 residues in the CDR3. The DNA of the CDR3 is TGTGTCAGAAGCCGACAGGGGGCTGGATTTGGCGCGGAAGATAGCAATCAGCCCCAGCATTTT. This encodes CVRSRQGAGFGAEDSNQPQHF.

The rearrangement links TRBV18 to TRBJ2-1; TRBD2 agrees at 7 bases. CDR1 and CDR2 from the germline V gene are KGHSH and LQKENI. The trim removed 0 bases at V and 5 bases at J, leaving 4 bases unmatched. This CDR3 is built from 15 residues. CDR3 in amino acids: CASSPPREAHNEQFF. DNA of the CDR3: TGTGCCAGCTCACCACCCCGGGAGGCCCACAATGAGCAGTTCTTC.

The CDR3 reads CASSRYGEGQGGTGELFF. DNA for the CDR3: TGTGCCAGCAGCAGATACGGAGAAGGGCAGGGAGGCACCGGGGAGCTGTTTTTT. The rearrangement uses TRBV3-1 (or the pseudogene TRBV3-2) and TRBJ2-2, with D perhaps TRBD2 (6 bases). The CDR3 has 18 amino acids. V lost 5 bases to trimming and J lost 4 bases, with 23 bases between them. Germline V CDR1 and CDR2: LGHDT, YNNKEL (reference sequence).

The chain employs TRBV18 and TRBJ1-5; D possibly corresponds to TRBD1 (6 bases). CDR3 size: 15 residues. Between the trimmed V and J ends, which lost 2 bases and 6 bases, there was a span of 14 bases. Germline-derived CDR1 and CDR2 are KGHSH and LQKENI. CDR3 in amino acids: CASSPSGTFSQPQHF. CDR3 DNA sequence: TGTGCCAGCTCACCATCCGGGACATTTAGTCAGCCCCAGCATTTT.

This chain joins TRBV11-2 and TRBJ2-7; D possibly matches TRBD1 or TRBD2 (5 bases each). V gave up 7 bases and J gave up 7 bases, with 11 bases separating them. The CDR3 has 11 residues. Germline V gene lookup returns CDR1 SGHAT and CDR2 FQNNGV. The CDR3 here is CASTNGGEQYF. CDR3 coding DNA: TGTGCCAGCACCAATGGGGGAGAGCAGTACTTC.

The table lists this clone with a few counts. This chain uses TRBV13 with TRBJ1-1; D gene ambiguous. This CDR3 contains 13 residues. Germline CDR1 is PRHDT and CDR2 is FYEKMQ (reference sequence). V was cut by 4 bases and J by 11 bases, with 17 bases left in between. The CDR3 reads CASSSKPTERAFF. CDR3 nucleotides: TGTGCCAGCAGCTCAAAACCGACCGAAAGGGCTTTCTTT.

This chain links TRBV3-1 (or the pseudogene TRBV3-2) with TRBJ1-1, with TRBD1 as a possible D gene (5 bases). The V and J ends lost 0 bases and 4 bases respectively, with 6 bases between them. The CDR3 covers 13 residues. Germline V gene sequence: CDR1 LGHDT, CDR2 YNNKEL (reference sequence). The CDR3 protein is CASSQEGVTEAFF. The CDR3 DNA follows: TGTGCCAGCAGCCAAGAAGGGGTCACTGAAGCTTTCTTT.

The chain carries TRBV12-5 and TRBJ2-7, with D perhaps matching TRBD1 (6 bases). Trimming removed 1 base from V and 7 bases from J, with 14 bases in between. CDR3 length equals 14 residues. In germline, CDR1 is LGHNT, CDR2 FRNRAP. CDR3 protein: CASGLATGLGEQYF. CDR3 nucleotide sequence: TGTGCTAGTGGTTTGGCCACAGGGCTGGGTGAGCAGTACTTC.

Note on this clone: Other DNA sequences from this sample encode an identical CDR3 as well. The V and J genes are TRBV10-3 and TRBJ1-4, with 7 bases identical to TRBD1. The CDR3 loop spans 15 amino acids. The junction had 3 bases not matched to a gene; V was cut back by 0 bases and J by 5 bases. Germline CDR1 and CDR2: ENHRY and SYGVKD. The DNA of the CDR3 is TGTGCCATCAGTGAGTCGACAGGGTCCAATGAAAAACTGTTTTTT. Its protein is CAISESTGSNEKLFF.

This rearrangement joins TRBV7-2 to TRBJ2-5, with D possibly TRBD1 on 6 matching bases. Germline CDR1 is SGHTA and CDR2 is FQGNSA. Deletions cut 5 bases from V and 4 bases from J, with 20 bases between. This CDR3 spans 16 amino acids. The CDR3 loop is CASSVRSDRLIETQYF. The CDR3 coding sequence is TGTGCCAGCAGCGTCCGGAGTGACAGGTTGATAGAGACCCAGTACTTC.